Listed here are 18 T cell receptor beta chains from one sample, sequenced in a study of T cell responses to AZD1222 COVID-19 vaccine. Measured with immunoSEQ multiplex PCR; TCRdb has only the in-frame clones, and not every one. The data show some 130,000 clones, with about 92% seen just once and about 3.2% held by the top ten. Sequenced here: peripheral blood, sampled on day 0 of AZD1222 vaccination. These receptors all come from an adult in good health.

The table lists this clone with a count of one. Here the CDR3 reads CASRTSNQPQHF. In nucleotides, the CDR3 is TGTGCCAGTCGTACCAGCAATCAGCCCCAGCATTTT. The V gene is TRBV28, the J gene TRBJ1-5; no definite D call. Trimming stripped 9 bases from V and 1 base from J, with 7 bases between. The CDR3 is 12 amino acids. CDR1 is MDHEN and CDR2 is SYDVKM in the germline V gene.

This clone was seen a few times. This chain joins TRBV4-1 and TRBJ2-7; the D gene is possibly TRBD2 (5 bases). Per the germline V gene, CDR1 is MGHRA and CDR2 is YSYEKL. V was shortened by 3 bases and J by 0 bases, with 12 bases between the two germline ends. The CDR3 loop spans 15 amino acids. CDR3 bases: TGCGCCAGCAGCCAGGCGGACTGGGACTCCTACGAGCAGTACTTC. Protein sequence: CASSQADWDSYEQYF.

In regard to this clone: No conserved phenylalanine or tryptophan ends this CDR3, so it is likely a read error. The DNA is omitted, as the CDR3 cannot be located on it reliably, and the CDR3 follows TCRdb's listing. The chain links TRBV6-2 or TRBV6-3 to TRBJ2-7; the listed D gene, TRBD2, was not tested against the DNA. CDR1 MNHEY and CDR2 SVGEGT come from the germline V gene. The CDR3 sequence runs 13 residues, both termini included. This CDR3 reads CASSRGTSGGLYL.

The chain links TRBV6-6 to TRBJ2-2; D remains ambiguous. This CDR3 contains 12 residues. Between the trimmed V and J ends, which lost 2 bases and 8 bases, there was a span of 6 bases. Germline CDR1 is MNHNY and CDR2 is SVGAGI (reference sequence). CDR3 loop: CASSYPEGELFF. The CDR3 DNA is TGTGCCAGCAGTTACCCGGAGGGGGAGCTGTTTTTT.

The chain employs TRBV12-5 and TRBJ2-1; 10 positions agree with TRBD2. The trim removed 0 bases at V and 10 bases at J, leaving 9 bases unmatched. The CDR3 has 16 amino acids. Germline-derived CDR1 and CDR2 are LGHNT and FRNRAP. In DNA form, the CDR3 reads TGTGCTAGTGGTTTGGTTGTGAGCGGGAGGGCGGGAGAGCAGTTCTTC. It encodes CASGLVVSGRAGEQFF. Full variable domain (remainder filled in from reference TRBV12-5 and TRBJ2-1): DARVTQTPRHKVTEMGQEVTMRCQPILGHNTVFWYRQTMMQGLELLAYFRNRAPLDDSGMPKDRFSAEMPDATLATLKIQPSEPRDSAVYFCASGLVVSGRAGEQFFGPGTRLTVL.

The table lists this clone with a count of one. The chain has TRBV7-8 and TRBJ1-1; tentatively, D is TRBD1 (5 bases). This CDR3 spans 15 amino acids. The V end lost 5 bases, the J end lost 3 bases, and 16 bases lay between the germline ends. Germline V gene sequence: CDR1 SGHVS, CDR2 FQNEAQ. In DNA, the CDR3 is TGTGCCAGCAGCCCCCGGCCAGGGCCCCACACTGAAGCTTTCTTT. Its protein product is CASSPRPGPHTEAFF.

The chain is built from TRBV28 and TRBJ2-1; D is perhaps TRBD1 or TRBD2 (6 bases each). Trimming shortened V by 3 bases and J by 3 bases, and 15 bases separated the two germline ends. In germline, CDR1 is MDHEN, CDR2 SYDVKM. The CDR3 is 16 amino acids. The CDR3 sequence is CASSLGGLIDYNEQFF. In nucleotides, the CDR3 is TGTGCCAGCAGTTTGGGGGGCCTCATCGACTACAATGAGCAGTTCTTC.

This clone has just a few counts. This chain joins TRBV27 and TRBJ2-7; 8 bases align to TRBD2. The CDR3 is 14 residues long. J gave up 5 bases and V 6 bases, and 9 bases lay outside the gene matches. Germline V gives CDR1 MNHEY, CDR2 SMNVEV (reference sequence). In DNA form, the CDR3 reads TGTGCCAGCAGGGGAGCGGGGGTTATGCACGAGCAGTACTTC. Translating it yields CASRGAGVMHEQYF.

V gene TRBV7-6 combines with J gene TRBJ1-3; D is unclear. There are 16 residues in the CDR3. V was cut by 4 bases and J by 0 bases, with 13 bases left in between. From germline, CDR1 is SGHVS and CDR2 FNYEAQ. The CDR3 sequence is CASSSAGTASGNTIYF. The CDR3 coding sequence is TGTGCCAGCAGCTCTGCTGGAACGGCCTCTGGAAACACCATATATTTT.

J is TRBJ1-6 and V is TRBV6-2 or TRBV6-3, with 7 positions matching TRBD1. V gave up 2 bases and J gave up 17 bases; unmatched junction bases: 15. Germline V gene data show CDR1 as MNHEY and CDR2 as SVGEGT. The CDR3 has 15 residues. The CDR3 DNA reads as TGTGCCAGCAGTTACCAACCGCCAGACAGGGCCGCGATCCACTTT. This translates into CASSYQPPDRAAIHF.

The chain employs TRBV21-1 and TRBJ1-1; the listed D gene, TRBD1, was not tested against the DNA. TRBV21-1 is tagged as a pseudogene. This CDR3 contains 14 residues. The CDR3 nucleotides read TGTGCCAGCAGCAGTCAGGGTCGTTGGACTGAAGCTTTCTTT. It is translated as CASSSQGRWTEAFF.

The chain carries TRBV4-1 and TRBJ1-4; D not resolved. The CDR3 contains 12 residues. V was trimmed by 1 base and J by 7 bases, leaving 4 bases between them. Germline CDR1 reads MGHRA; CDR2 reads YSYEKL. The CDR3 DNA reads as TGCGCCAGCAGCCAAGTTGCTGAAAAACTGTTTTTT. This sequence encodes CASSQVAEKLFF.

This clone occurred once. The V gene is TRBV12-5, the J gene TRBJ1-1; D unresolved. The germline V gene encodes CDR1 LGHNT and CDR2 FRNRAP. V shed 5 bases and J shed 2 bases, with 9 bases lying between them. The CDR3 runs 13 residues. CDR3 sequence (DNA): TGTGCTAGTGGTCCTGACATCAACACTGAAGCTTTCTTT. Its protein product is CASGPDINTEAFF.

The rearrangement links TRBV7-3 to TRBJ2-7, with D possibly TRBD2 on 6 matching bases. This CDR3 region has 13 residues. Trimming stripped 2 bases from V and 5 bases from J, with 10 bases between. The germline V gene has CDR1 SGHTA and CDR2 FQGTGA. CDR3 DNA sequence: TGTGCCAGCAGCTTACTGGGAGGAGACGAGCAGTACTTC. It yields the protein CASSLLGGDEQYF.

The chain links TRBV2 to TRBJ2-5, with D perhaps TRBD2 (6 bases). This CDR3 has 15 residues. Germline CDR1 and CDR2: SNHLY and FYNNEI. Deletions cut 2 bases from V and 4 bases from J, with 14 bases between. The CDR3 coding sequence is TGTGCCAGCAGTGAATATAGCTCGCGGGGAGAGACCCAGTACTTC. The encoded protein is CASSEYSSRGETQYF. Combining the CDR3 with reference TRBV2 and TRBJ2-5 gives the whole variable domain EPEVTQTPSHQVTQMGQEVILRCVPISNHLYFYWYRQILGQKVEFLVSFYNNEISEKSEIFDDQFSVERPDGSNFTLKIRSTKLEDSAMYFCASSEYSSRGETQYFGPGTRLLVL.

This chain joins TRBV10-3 and TRBJ1-1, with no clear D. Germline loops: CDR1 ENHRY, CDR2 SYGVKD. V gave up 0 bases and J gave up 5 bases, with 13 bases separating them. This CDR3 region has 15 residues. DNA for the CDR3: TGTGCCATCAGTGAGTCGTCAGGCTCTGGGACTGAAGCTTTCTTT. It encodes CAISESSGSGTEAFF.

The gene calls are TRBV2 and TRBJ2-1; D gene uncertain. V dropped 3 bases and J dropped 3 bases, with 9 bases sitting between them. CDR3 length equals 14 residues. Per germline, CDR1 SNHLY and CDR2 FYNNEI. CDR3 nucleotide sequence: TGTGCCAGCAGTGAGCTCCGGATCTACAATGAGCAGTTCTTC. It translates to CASSELRIYNEQFF.

The chain joins TRBV29-1 to TRBJ2-3; no clear D. CDR1 is SQVTM, CDR2 ANQGSEA, per germline. The germline V and J ends were trimmed by 7 bases and 4 bases, with 6 bases remaining between them. The CDR3 has 10 amino acids. CDR3 protein: CSAAPDTQYF. In DNA form, the CDR3 reads TGCAGCGCCGCACCAGATACGCAGTATTTT.